The 22 T cell receptor beta chains below were found in one sample sequenced in a study of T cell responses to AZD1222 COVID-19 vaccine. Clones were sequenced by immunoSEQ multiplex PCR, and TCRdb holds only the in-frame ones, with some missing. The data show over 100,000 clones, just over 90% seen once. The sample was peripheral blood, taken on day 0 of AZD1222 vaccination. The receptors here all came from an adult in good health.

The V call is TRBV5-5, the J call TRBJ2-3, with D possibly being TRBD1 or TRBD2 (5 bases each). The germline V gene encodes CDR1 SGHKS and CDR2 YYEKEE (reference sequence). The length of the CDR3 is 15 residues. Trimming stripped 6 bases from V and 5 bases from J, with 19 bases between. Here the CDR3 reads CASIPERGEGDTQYF. For the CDR3, the DNA is TGTGCCAGCATCCCAGAAAGAGGGGAAGGAGATACGCAGTATTTT. The full variable domain, completed using reference TRBV5-5 and TRBJ2-3, is DAGVTQSPTHLIKTRGQQVTLRCSPISGHKSVSWYQQVLGQGPQFIFQYYEKEERGRGNFPDRFSARQFPNYSSELNVNALLLGDSALYLCASIPERGEGDTQYFGPGTRLTVL.

This clone was detected once. This chain links TRBV9 with TRBJ2-1; 8 bases agree with TRBD1. Germline V CDR1 and CDR2: SGDLS, YYNGEE. This CDR3 is built from 15 residues. V was pared by 5 bases and J by 6 bases, with 10 bases of the junction left unmatched. CDR3 residues: CASSKQGASPNEQFF. The CDR3 DNA follows: TGTGCCAGCAGTAAGCAGGGGGCCTCCCCCAATGAGCAGTTCTTC.

The chain couples TRBV3-1 (or the pseudogene TRBV3-2) to TRBJ1-5; perhaps TRBD1 as D (5 bases). CDR3 size: 15 residues. Germline assignment: CDR1 LGHDT and CDR2 YNNKEL (reference sequence). The V end lost 1 base, the J end lost 1 base, and 8 bases lay between the germline ends. The CDR3 DNA sequence: TGTGCCAGCAGCCAAGGGGACTGGAGCAATCAGCCCCAGCATTTT. Translation: CASSQGDWSNQPQHF.

CDR3 nucleotide sequence: TGTGCCATCAGTGAGTCAACAGATACGCAGTATTTT. Protein: CAISESTDTQYF. The V and J genes are TRBV10-3 and TRBJ2-3, with no clear D. CDR3 size: 12 residues. Germline-derived CDR1 and CDR2 are ENHRY and SYGVKD. Trimming removed 0 bases from V and 3 bases from J, with 1 base in between.

The chain joins TRBV6-6 to TRBJ1-5; D uncertain. With 10 bases removed from V and 3 bases from J, the gap between germline ends came to 7 bases. The CDR3 runs to 11 residues. Germline CDR1 is MNHNY and CDR2 is SVGAGI (reference sequence). Written as DNA, the CDR3 is TGTGCCACCGGGAACAATCAGCCCCAGCATTTT. It encodes CATGNNQPQHF.

The rearrangement joins TRBV27 to TRBJ1-5; 8 positions agree with TRBD1. This CDR3 comprises 13 residues. The V gene's germline CDR1 is MNHEY and CDR2 SMNVEV (reference sequence). The ends lost 8 bases at V and 7 bases at J; junction bases unmatched: 7. CDR3 region: CASGDRGKQPQHF. The CDR3 region has the DNA TGTGCCAGCGGTGACAGGGGTAAGCAGCCCCAGCATTTT.

This clone was seen a few times. V is TRBV2 and J is TRBJ2-1; 7 nucleotides line up with TRBD1. V lost 3 bases, J lost 0 bases, and 8 bases stayed unmatched. This CDR3 contains 17 residues. Per germline, CDR1 SNHLY and CDR2 FYNNEI. The DNA of the CDR3 is TGTGCCAGCAGTGATGGGACAGTTTCACGCTCCTACAATGAGCAGTTCTTC. Protein product: CASSDGTVSRSYNEQFF.

The chain joins TRBV20-1 to TRBJ1-2; no reliable D call. The CDR3 contains 9 residues. The germline CDR1 and CDR2 sequences are DFQATT and SNEGSKA (reference sequence). Trimming removed 6 bases from V and 3 bases from J, with 2 bases in between. The CDR3 nucleotides are TGCAGTGCCGACTATGGCTACACCTTC. As protein: CSADYGYTF.

The rearrangement joins TRBV27 to TRBJ1-6; 7 bases fit TRBD1. V was pared by 8 bases and J by 5 bases, with 9 bases of the junction left unmatched. Germline values: CDR1 MNHEY, CDR2 SMNVEV (reference sequence). The CDR3 loop spans 15 amino acids. This CDR3 is CASRRQGLNNSPLHF. In DNA form, the CDR3 reads TGTGCCAGCCGTCGACAGGGCCTCAATAATTCACCCCTCCACTTT.

This clone was counted between two and nine times. This rearrangement joins TRBV19 to TRBJ2-2, with D perhaps TRBD1 or TRBD2 (5 bases each). Germline CDR1 is LNHDA and CDR2 is SQIVND (reference sequence). This CDR3 comprises 14 residues. V was pared by 7 bases and J by 8 bases, with 17 bases between. CDR3 loop: CASTLGDPRGELFF. The CDR3 nucleotides read TGTGCCAGTACCCTGGGGGACCCGAGGGGGGAGCTGTTTTTT. Supplemented by reference TRBV19 and TRBJ2-2, the full variable domain reads DGGITQSPKYLFRKEGQNVTLSCEQNLNHDAMYWYRQDPGQGLRLIYYSQIVNDFQKGDIAEGYSVSREKKESFPLTVTSAQKNPTAFYLCASTLGDPRGELFFGEGSRLTVL.

The chain joins TRBV27 to TRBJ2-7, with 9 bases that match TRBD1. The V and J ends lost 4 bases and 4 bases, in that order; junction bases with no gene match: 5. The germline gives CDR1 MNHEY, CDR2 SMNVEV (reference sequence). This CDR3 spans 14 amino acids. CDR3 sequence: CASSSDRGWYEQYF. The CDR3 DNA is TGTGCCAGCAGTTCGGACAGGGGCTGGTACGAGCAGTACTTC.

This chain uses TRBV3-1 (or the pseudogene TRBV3-2) with TRBJ1-4; perhaps TRBD1 as D (5 bases). Germline CDR1 LGHDT, CDR2 YNNKEL (reference sequence). CDR3 length: 16 amino acids. Trimming shortened V by 0 bases and J by 8 bases, and 16 bases separated the two germline ends. CDR3 protein: CASSQEGPLLREKLFF. In DNA form, the CDR3 reads TGTGCCAGCAGCCAAGAGGGGCCGCTATTACGGGAAAAACTGTTTTTT.

DNA of the CDR3: TGCGCCAGCAGCAATCCGGGACTAGCGGGGGTCATACAGACCCAGTACTTC. Translation: CASSNPGLAGVIQTQYF. The chain joins TRBV5-1 to TRBJ2-5; TRBD2 aligns across 14 bases. Trimming at V came to 4 bases and at J to 6 bases, leaving 11 bases not matched to a gene. Germline-derived CDR1 and CDR2 are SGHRS and YFSETQ. CDR3 size: 17 residues.

This rearrangement joins TRBV5-4 to TRBJ1-2; possible D gene TRBD1, 6 bases. Germline values: CDR1 SGHNT, CDR2 YYREEE (reference sequence). V lost 4 bases and J lost 5, with 18 bases in between. The CDR3 extends over 15 amino acids. The chain's CDR3 is CASSVTDSEHYGYTF. Here the CDR3 DNA reads TGTGCCAGCAGCGTGACGGACAGCGAGCATTATGGCTACACCTTC.

This rearrangement joins TRBV6-5 to TRBJ2-3, with D perhaps TRBD1 (6 bases). This CDR3 is built from 14 residues. Germline values: CDR1 MNHEY, CDR2 SVGAGI. V was clipped by 8 bases and J by 4 bases, with 16 bases between them. DNA of the CDR3: TGTGCCAGCGGGGGCGGACCCCCCCCAGATACGCAGTATTTT. It specifies CASGGGPPPDTQYF.

The chain links TRBV27 to TRBJ2-7; TRBD2 matches 8 bases. CDR1 is MNHEY, CDR2 SMNVEV, per germline (reference sequence). After removal of 3 bases from V and 4 bases from J, the junction contained 5 bases not matched to a gene. The length of the CDR3 is 14 residues. The DNA for the CDR3 is TGTGCCAGCAGTTTTATCGGGGGGGAATACGAGCAGTACTTC. It is translated as CASSFIGGEYEQYF.

The rearrangement uses TRBV5-1 and TRBJ2-5, with 7 bases identical to TRBD1. Unmatched junction bases numbered 11, after V lost 4 bases and J lost 5 bases. Germline V CDR1 and CDR2: SGHRS, YFSETQ. There are 15 residues in the CDR3. CDR3 DNA: TGCGCCAGCAGCCGGGACAGAACAAGGGCGGAGACCCAGTACTTC. It yields the protein CASSRDRTRAETQYF.

The V call is TRBV20-1, the J call TRBJ1-1; no clear D gene. The CDR3 runs 11 residues. Trimming left V 1 base short and J 10 bases short, with 10 bases between. Looked up from germline, CDR1 is DFQATT and CDR2 is SNEGSKA (reference sequence). CDR3 sequence reads: CSARGPGGAFF. The CDR3 DNA reads TGCAGTGCTAGAGGACCGGGTGGAGCTTTCTTT.

J is TRBJ2-4 and V is TRBV27; 7 bases match TRBD1. The V gene end was trimmed by 7 bases and the J gene end by 2 bases; junction bases not matched to a gene: 8. Per the germline V gene, CDR1 is MNHEY and CDR2 is SMNVEV (reference sequence). The CDR3 length is 15 residues. The CDR3 DNA reads TGTGCCAGCACTCAGGGGGTGGGAACCAAAAACATTCAGTACTTC. Amino acid sequence: CASTQGVGTKNIQYF.

The V gene is TRBV5-1, the J gene TRBJ2-7; D unclear. The CDR3 loop spans 14 amino acids. V was shortened by 2 bases and J by 3 bases, with 12 bases between the two germline ends. Germline values: CDR1 SGHRS, CDR2 YFSETQ. The CDR3 DNA is TGCGCCAGCAGCTTCTGGACCCCTTTCTACGAGCAGTACTTC. This codes for CASSFWTPFYEQYF.

This rearrangement joins TRBV25-1 to TRBJ2-1; weak D call: TRBD1 (6 bases). The CDR3 runs 14 residues. CDR1 is MGHDK and CDR2 is SYGVNS in the germline V gene. The ends were cut back, 5 bases at V and 4 bases at J, with 12 bases in the middle. CDR3 bases: TGTGCCAGCAGTCCTGCAGGGGCATACAATGAGCAGTTCTTC. Protein sequence: CASSPAGAYNEQFF.

The chain employs TRBV19 and TRBJ1-5; D gene uncertain. The V end lost 0 bases, the J end lost 6 bases, and 12 bases lay between the germline ends. Germline CDR1 is LNHDA and CDR2 is SQIVND (reference sequence). The CDR3 spans 15 residues. The CDR3 sequence is CASSIDRYPRQPQHF. The CDR3 DNA reads TGTGCCAGTAGTATAGACAGATACCCACGTCAGCCCCAGCATTTT.